This T cell receptor beta chain was identified in a study of T cells in Graves' hyperthyroidism and ophthalmopathy. General observations from the study: Also found in blood were most expanded thyroid clonotypes above 0.001. A model using 13 V-J features told ophthalmopathy apart from stable hyperthyroidism. Ophthalmopathy was predicted by the model a median of roughly 6.6 months ahead of onset.

Stable Graves' hyperthyroidism denoted no ophthalmopathy progression over 18 months. Germline V gene sequence: CDR1 DFQATT, CDR2 SNEGSKA (reference sequence). CDR3 length equals 14 residues. With V trimmed by 0 bases and J by 2 bases, 4 bases remained unmatched. RNA transcripts yielded amplified TCR beta CDR3 regions. RT-PCR in the first round (using the HTBI primer set) targeted the TCR CDR3. TCRdb recomputed calls from the multiplex PCR reads with MiXCR, one row per CDR3 protein. Of about 340,000 distinct CDR3 sequences in the sample, around 23% were seen once. In regard to this clonotype: The target antigen is unknown.

The chain couples TRBV20-1 to TRBJ2-7; 7 bases map to TRBD2. The clonotype comes from a woman aged 45-60 years with Graves' hyperthyroidism. Specimen: blood. The CDR3 spells CSARDTGGPYEQYF. The CDR3 DNA is TGCAGTGCTAGAGATACGGGAGGCCCCTACGAGCAGTACTTC.